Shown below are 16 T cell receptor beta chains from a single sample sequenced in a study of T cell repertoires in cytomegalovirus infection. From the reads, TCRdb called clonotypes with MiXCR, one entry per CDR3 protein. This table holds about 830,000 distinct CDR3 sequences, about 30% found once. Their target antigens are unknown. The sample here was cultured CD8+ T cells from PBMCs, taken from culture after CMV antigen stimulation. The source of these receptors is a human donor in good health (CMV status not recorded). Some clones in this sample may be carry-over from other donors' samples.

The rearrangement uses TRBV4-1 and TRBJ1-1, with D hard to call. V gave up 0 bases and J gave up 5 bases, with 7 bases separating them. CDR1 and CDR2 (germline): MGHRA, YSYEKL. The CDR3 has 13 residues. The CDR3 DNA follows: TGCGCCAGCAGCCAAGATCTGGGGACTGAAGCTTTCTTT. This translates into CASSQDLGTEAFF.

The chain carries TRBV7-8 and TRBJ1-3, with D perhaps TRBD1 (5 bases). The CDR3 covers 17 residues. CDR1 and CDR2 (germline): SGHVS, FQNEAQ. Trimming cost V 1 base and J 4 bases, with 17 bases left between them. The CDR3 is CASSLGKGHPSGNTIYF. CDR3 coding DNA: TGTGCCAGCAGCTTAGGAAAAGGACACCCCTCAGGAAACACCATATATTTT.

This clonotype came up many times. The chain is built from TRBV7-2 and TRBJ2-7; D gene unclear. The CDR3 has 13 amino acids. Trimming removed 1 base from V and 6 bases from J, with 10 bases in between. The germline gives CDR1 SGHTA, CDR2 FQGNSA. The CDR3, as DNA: TGTGCCAGCAGCTTAGTCCGGGCCGCCGAGCAGTACTTC. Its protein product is CASSLVRAAEQYF.

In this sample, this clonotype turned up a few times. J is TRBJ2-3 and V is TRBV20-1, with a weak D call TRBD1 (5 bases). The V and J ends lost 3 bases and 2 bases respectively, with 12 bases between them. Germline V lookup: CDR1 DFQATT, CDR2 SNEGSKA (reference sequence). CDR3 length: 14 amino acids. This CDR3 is CSASRQGTTDTQYF. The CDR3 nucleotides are TGCAGTGCTAGTCGTCAGGGTACCACAGATACGCAGTATTTT.

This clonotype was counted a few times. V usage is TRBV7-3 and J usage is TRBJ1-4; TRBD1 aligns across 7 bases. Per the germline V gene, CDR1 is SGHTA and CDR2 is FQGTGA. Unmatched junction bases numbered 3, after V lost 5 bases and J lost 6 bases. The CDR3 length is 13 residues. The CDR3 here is CASSAGTDEKLFF. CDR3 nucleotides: TGTGCCAGCAGCGCAGGGACAGATGAAAAACTGTTTTTT.

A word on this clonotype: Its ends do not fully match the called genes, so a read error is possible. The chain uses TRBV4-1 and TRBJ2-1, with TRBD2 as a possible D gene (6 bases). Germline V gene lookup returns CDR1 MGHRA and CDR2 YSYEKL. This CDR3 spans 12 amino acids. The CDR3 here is CASSQGGGEQFF. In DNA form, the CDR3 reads TGTGCCAGCAGCCAGGGAGGAGGTGAGCAGTTCTTC.

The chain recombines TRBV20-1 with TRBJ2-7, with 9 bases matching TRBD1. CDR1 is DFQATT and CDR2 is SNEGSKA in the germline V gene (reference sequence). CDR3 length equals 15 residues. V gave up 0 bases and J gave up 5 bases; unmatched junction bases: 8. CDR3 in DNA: TGCAGTGCTAGAGATAGGGACAGGGCGGTCCACGAGCAGTACTTC. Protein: CSARDRDRAVHEQYF.

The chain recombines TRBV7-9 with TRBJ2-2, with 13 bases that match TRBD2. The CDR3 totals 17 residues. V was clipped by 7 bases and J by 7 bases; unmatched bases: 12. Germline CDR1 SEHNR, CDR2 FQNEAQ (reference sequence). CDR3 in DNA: TGTGCCAGCACTCGGTCACTAGCGGGGGGGCACATCGGGGAGCTGTTTTTT. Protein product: CASTRSLAGGHIGELFF.

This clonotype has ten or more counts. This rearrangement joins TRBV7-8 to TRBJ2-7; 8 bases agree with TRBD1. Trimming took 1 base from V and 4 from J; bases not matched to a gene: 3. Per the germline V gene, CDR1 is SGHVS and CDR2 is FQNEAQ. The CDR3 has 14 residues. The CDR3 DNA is TGTGCCAGCAGCTTAGTTCAGGGGGCTTACGAGCAGTACGTC. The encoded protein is CASSLVQGAYEQYV.

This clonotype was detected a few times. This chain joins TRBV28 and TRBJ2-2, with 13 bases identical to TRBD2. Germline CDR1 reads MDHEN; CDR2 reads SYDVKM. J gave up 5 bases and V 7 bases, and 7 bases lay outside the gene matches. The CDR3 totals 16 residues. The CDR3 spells CASTFLLAGGTGELFF. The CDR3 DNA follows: TGTGCCAGCACTTTCCTACTAGCGGGGGGGACCGGGGAGCTGTTTTTT.

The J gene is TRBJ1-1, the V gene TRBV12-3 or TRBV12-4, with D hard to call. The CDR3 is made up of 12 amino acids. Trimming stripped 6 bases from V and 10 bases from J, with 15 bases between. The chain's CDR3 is CASSQPPGGAFF. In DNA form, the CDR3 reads TGTGCCAGCAGCCAACCCCCCGGCGGAGCTTTCTTT.

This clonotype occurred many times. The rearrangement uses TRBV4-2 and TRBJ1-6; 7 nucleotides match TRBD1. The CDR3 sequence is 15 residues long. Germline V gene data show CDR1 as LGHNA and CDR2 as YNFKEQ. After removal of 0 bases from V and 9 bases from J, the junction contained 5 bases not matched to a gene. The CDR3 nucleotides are TGTGCCAGCAGCCAAGATTGGGCAGGGGGTTCACCCCTCCACTTT. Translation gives CASSQDWAGGSPLHF.

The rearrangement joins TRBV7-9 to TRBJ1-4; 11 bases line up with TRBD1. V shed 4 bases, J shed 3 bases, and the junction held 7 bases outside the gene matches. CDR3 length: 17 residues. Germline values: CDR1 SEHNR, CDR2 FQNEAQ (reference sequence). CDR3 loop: CASSWDRGFPANEKLFF. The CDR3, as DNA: TGTGCCAGCAGCTGGGACAGGGGGTTTCCGGCTAATGAAAAACTGTTTTTT.

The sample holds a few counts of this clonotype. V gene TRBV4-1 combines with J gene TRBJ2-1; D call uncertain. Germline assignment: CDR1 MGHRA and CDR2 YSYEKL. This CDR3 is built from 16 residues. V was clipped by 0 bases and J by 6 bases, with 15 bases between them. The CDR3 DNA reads TGCGCCAGCAGCCAAGATGCCGTGGTCCTGGCCAATGAGCAGTTCTTC. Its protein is CASSQDAVVLANEQFF.

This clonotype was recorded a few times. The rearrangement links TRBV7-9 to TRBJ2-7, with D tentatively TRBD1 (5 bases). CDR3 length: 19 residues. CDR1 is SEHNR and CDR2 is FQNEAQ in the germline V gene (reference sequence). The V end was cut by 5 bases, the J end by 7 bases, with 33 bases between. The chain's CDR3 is CASSLSGVDKGFKLLEQYF. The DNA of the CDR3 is TGTGCCAGCAGCCTCTCTGGAGTGGATAAGGGGTTCAAGCTATTGGAGCAGTACTTC. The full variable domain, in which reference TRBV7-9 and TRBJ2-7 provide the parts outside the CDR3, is DTGVSQNPRHKITKRGQNVTFRCDPISEHNRLYWYRQTLGQGPEFLTYFQNEAQLEKSRLLSDRFSAERPKGSFSTLEIQRTEQGDSAMYLCASSLSGVDKGFKLLEQYFGPGTRLTVT.

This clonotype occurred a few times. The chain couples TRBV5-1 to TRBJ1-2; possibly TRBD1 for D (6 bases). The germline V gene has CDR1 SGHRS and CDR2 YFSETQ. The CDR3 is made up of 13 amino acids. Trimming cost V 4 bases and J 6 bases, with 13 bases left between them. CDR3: CASSPPGADGYTF. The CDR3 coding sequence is TGCGCCAGCAGCCCTCCGGGGGCGGATGGCTACACCTTC.